One and the same sample provided the 3 T cell receptor beta chains below, sequenced in a study of a mutant IDH1 vaccine in newly diagnosed glioma. Time point denoted: week 5, during vaccination. All doses held 300 ug of mutant IDH1 20-mer peptide, with topical imiquimod. Antigen specificity for these receptors is unknown. This table comes from immunoSEQ multiplex PCR, and its TCRdb copy is limited to in-frame clones, with some not included. Among tens of thousands of clones listed, around 85% were seen once. This material consisted of PBMCs, taken from a glioma patient whose treatment included an IDH1 peptide vaccine. The receptors stem from a man aged 40-49 years with glioma.

This clone was detected only a few times. The CDR3 spells CASSQRTGNEKLFF. In nucleotides, the CDR3 is TGTGCCAGCAGCCAAAGGACAGGGAATGAAAAACTGTTTTTT. The rearrangement links TRBV14 to TRBJ1-4; 8 bases fit TRBD1. CDR1 is SGHDN and CDR2 is FVKESK in the germline V gene. The CDR3 spans 14 residues. Germline trimming cut 2 bases from V and 5 bases from J; bases unmatched to any gene: 1.

V usage is TRBV7-2 and J usage is TRBJ2-1, with D possibly TRBD1 on 5 matching bases. Trimming left V 5 bases short and J 1 base short, with 12 bases between. Germline-derived CDR1 and CDR2 are SGHTA and FQGNSA. The CDR3 totals 15 residues. This CDR3 reads CASSQFTGSYNEQFF. The DNA of the CDR3 is TGTGCCAGCAGCCAATTTACAGGTTCCTACAATGAGCAGTTCTTC.

The chain uses TRBV5-1 and TRBJ1-5; D gene uncertain. Germline V gives CDR1 SGHRS, CDR2 YFSETQ. CDR3 length equals 16 residues. V lost 0 bases and J lost 2, with 12 bases in between. The CDR3 nucleotides are TGCGCCAGCAGCTTGGGATCCTTTGATGGCAATCAGCCCCAGCATTTT. The encoded protein is CASSLGSFDGNQPQHF.